The T cell receptor beta chain described here comes from a study of shared clonotypes between healthy human individuals. TCRdb's table, derived via immunoSEQ multiplex PCR, lists solely in-frame clones and lacks some. The table shows more than 2,000,000 clones, with more than 90% occurring only once. CDR1 and CDR2 from the germline V gene are MNHEY and SVGAGI. The CDR3 has 15 amino acids. J gave up 8 bases and V 4 bases, and 7 bases lay outside the gene matches. Points from the study as a whole: Sharing across several donors was seen in 4% to 6.5% of naive CD4 clonotypes.

With respect to this clone: Its specificity is unknown.

The receptor was derived from a young man in good health. Sequenced sample: naive CD4+ T cells sorted from blood. Subset in this sample: CD45RA+ positively selected. The chain links TRBV6-5 to TRBJ2-1, with 11 positions matching TRBD1. The CDR3 loop reads CASSSFGQGAHEQFF. CDR3 DNA: TGTGCCAGCAGTTCCTTCGGACAGGGGGCACATGAGCAGTTCTTC.